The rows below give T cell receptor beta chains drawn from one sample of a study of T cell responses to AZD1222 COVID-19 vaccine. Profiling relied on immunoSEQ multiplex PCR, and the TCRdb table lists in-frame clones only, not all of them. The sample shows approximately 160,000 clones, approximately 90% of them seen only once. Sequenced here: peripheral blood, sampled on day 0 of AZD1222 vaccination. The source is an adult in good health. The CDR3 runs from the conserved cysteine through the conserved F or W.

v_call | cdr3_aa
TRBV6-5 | CASILRDLTIPEAFF
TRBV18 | CASSRLQGSGNTIYF
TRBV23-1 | CAPVGGLRGPETQYF
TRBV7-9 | CASSLGTGGPNTEAFF
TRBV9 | CASSVEETTSYEQYF
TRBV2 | CASSGAVANTGELFF
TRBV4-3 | CASSQVGSPTQYF
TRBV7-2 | CASSLGGYGYTF
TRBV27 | CASSLGGGTEAFF
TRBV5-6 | CASSSGLRSLNYGYTF
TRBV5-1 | CASSWWGEPNTEAFF
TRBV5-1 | CASSLLQGANEQFF
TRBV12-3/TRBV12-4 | CASIGQGHQPQHF
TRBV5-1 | CASSSGLAGVNEQFF
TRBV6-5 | CASSFDRVTEAFF
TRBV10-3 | CAISFLRPGQGRTGELFF